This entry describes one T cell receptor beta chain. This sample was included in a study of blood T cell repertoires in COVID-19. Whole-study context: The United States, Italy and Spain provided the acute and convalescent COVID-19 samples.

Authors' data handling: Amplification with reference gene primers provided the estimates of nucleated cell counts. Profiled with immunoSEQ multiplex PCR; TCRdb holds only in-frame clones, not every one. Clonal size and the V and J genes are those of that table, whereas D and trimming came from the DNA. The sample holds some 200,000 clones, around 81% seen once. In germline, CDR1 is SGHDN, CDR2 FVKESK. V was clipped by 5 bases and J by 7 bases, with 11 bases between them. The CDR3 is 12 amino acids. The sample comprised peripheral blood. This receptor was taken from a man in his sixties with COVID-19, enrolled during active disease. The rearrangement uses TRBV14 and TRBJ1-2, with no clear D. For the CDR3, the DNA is TGTGCCAGCAGCGCAAGCCGGGTTGGCTACACCTTC. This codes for CASSASRVGYTF.